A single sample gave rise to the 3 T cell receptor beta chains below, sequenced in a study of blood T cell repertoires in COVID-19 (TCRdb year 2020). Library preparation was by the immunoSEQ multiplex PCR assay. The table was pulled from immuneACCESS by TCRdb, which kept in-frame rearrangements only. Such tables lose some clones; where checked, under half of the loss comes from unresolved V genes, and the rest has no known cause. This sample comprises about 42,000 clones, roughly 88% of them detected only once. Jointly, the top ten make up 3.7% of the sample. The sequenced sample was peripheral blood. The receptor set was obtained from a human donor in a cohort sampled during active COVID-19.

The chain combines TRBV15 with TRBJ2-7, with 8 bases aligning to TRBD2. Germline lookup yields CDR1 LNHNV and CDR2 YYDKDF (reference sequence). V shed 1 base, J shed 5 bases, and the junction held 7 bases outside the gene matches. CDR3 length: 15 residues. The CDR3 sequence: CATSRVTVAGNEQYF. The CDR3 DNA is TGTGCCACCAGCAGAGTGACGGTAGCGGGGAACGAGCAGTACTTC.

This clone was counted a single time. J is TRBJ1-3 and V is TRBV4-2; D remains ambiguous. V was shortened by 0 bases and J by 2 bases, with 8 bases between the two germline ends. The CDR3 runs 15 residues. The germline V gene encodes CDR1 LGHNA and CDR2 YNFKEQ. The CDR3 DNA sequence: TGTGCCAGCAGCCAAGACTTAGTTACTGGAAACACCATATATTTT. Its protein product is CASSQDLVTGNTIYF.

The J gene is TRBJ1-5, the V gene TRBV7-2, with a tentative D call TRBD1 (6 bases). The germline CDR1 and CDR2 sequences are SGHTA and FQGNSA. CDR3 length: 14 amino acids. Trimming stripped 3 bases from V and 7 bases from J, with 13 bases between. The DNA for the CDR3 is TGTGCCAGCAGCTTTTTACAGGGTGGGCAGCCCCAGCATTTT. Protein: CASSFLQGGQPQHF.